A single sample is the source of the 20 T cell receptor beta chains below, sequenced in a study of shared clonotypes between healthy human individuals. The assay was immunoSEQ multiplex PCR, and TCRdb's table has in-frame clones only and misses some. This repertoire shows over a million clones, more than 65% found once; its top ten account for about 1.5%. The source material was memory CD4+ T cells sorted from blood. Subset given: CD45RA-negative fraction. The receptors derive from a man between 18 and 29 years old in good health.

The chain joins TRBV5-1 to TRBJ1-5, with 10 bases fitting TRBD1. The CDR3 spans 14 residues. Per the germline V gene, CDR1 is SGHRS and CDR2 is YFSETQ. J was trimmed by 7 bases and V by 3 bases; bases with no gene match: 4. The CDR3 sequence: CASSSGTGEQPQHF. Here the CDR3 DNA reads TGCGCCAGCAGCTCCGGGACAGGGGAACAGCCCCAGCATTTT.

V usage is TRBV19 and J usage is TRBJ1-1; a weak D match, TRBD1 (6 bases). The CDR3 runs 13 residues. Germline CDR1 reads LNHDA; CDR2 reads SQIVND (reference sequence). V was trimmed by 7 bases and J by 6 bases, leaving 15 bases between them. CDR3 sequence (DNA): TGTGCCAGTACCCCCACCGGGACACCTGAAGCTTTCTTT. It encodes CASTPTGTPEAFF.

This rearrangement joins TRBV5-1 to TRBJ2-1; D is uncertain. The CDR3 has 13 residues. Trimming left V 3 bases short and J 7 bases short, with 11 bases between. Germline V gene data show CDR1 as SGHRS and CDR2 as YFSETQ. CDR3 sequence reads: CASSSSMGNEQFF. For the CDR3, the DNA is TGCGCCAGCAGCTCCTCGATGGGGAATGAGCAGTTCTTC.

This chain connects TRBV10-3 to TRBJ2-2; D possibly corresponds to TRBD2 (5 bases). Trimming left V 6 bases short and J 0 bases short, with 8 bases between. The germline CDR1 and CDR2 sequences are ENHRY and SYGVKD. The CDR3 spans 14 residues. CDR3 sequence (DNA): TGTGCCATCAGAGACGGGACGAACACCGGGGAGCTGTTTTTT. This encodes CAIRDGTNTGELFF.

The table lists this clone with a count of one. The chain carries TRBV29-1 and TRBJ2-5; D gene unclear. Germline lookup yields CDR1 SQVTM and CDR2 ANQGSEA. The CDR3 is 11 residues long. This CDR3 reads CCIWIQETQYF. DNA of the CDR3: TGCTGCATTTGGATCCAAGAGACCCAGTACTTC. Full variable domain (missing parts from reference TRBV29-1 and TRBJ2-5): SAVISQKPSRDICQRGTSLTIQCQVDSQVTMMFWYRQQPGQSLTLIATANQGSEATYESGFVIDKFPISRPNLTFSTLTVSNMSPEDSSIYLCCIWIQETQYFGPGTRLLVL.

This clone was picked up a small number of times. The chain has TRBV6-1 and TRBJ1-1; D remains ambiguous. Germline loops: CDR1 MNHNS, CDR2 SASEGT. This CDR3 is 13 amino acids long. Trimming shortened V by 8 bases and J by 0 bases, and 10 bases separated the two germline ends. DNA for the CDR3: TGTGCCAGCGGGGTGAGGGTGAACACTGAAGCTTTCTTT. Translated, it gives CASGVRVNTEAFF.

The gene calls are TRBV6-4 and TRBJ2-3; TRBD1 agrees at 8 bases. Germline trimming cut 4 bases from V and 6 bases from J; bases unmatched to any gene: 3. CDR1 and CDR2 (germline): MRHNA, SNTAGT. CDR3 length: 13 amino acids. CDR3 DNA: TGTGCCAGCAGTGTCGGACAGGGTGATACGCAGTATTTT. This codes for CASSVGQGDTQYF.

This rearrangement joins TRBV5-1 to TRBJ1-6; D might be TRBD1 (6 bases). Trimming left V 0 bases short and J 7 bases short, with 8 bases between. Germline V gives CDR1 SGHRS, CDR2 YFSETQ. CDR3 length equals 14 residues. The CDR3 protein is CASSLEGGNSPLHF. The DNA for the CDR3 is TGCGCCAGCAGCTTGGAGGGGGGCAATTCACCCCTCCACTTT. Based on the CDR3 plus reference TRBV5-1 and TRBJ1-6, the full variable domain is KAGVTQTPRYLIKTRGQQVTLSCSPISGHRSVSWYQQTPGQGLQFLFEYFSETQRNKGNFPGRFSGRQFSNSRSEMNVSTLELGDSALYLCASSLEGGNSPLHFGNGTRLTVT.

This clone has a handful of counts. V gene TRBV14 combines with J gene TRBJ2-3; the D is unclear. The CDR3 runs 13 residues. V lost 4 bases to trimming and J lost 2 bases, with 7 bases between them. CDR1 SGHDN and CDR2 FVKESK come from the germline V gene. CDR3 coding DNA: TGTGCCAGCAGCCGGCCGGCCACAGATACGCAGTATTTT. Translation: CASSRPATDTQYF.

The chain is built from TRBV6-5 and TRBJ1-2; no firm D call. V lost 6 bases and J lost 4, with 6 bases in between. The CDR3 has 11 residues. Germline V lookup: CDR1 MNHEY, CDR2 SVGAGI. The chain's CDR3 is CASRASYGYTF. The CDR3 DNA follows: TGTGCCAGCAGGGCCAGCTATGGCTACACCTTC.

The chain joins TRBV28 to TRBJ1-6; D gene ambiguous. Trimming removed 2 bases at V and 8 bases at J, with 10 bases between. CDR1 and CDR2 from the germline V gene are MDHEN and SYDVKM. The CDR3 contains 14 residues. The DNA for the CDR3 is TGTGCCAGCAGTTTAGGTTCAGGTCATTCACCCCTCCACTTT. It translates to CASSLGSGHSPLHF.

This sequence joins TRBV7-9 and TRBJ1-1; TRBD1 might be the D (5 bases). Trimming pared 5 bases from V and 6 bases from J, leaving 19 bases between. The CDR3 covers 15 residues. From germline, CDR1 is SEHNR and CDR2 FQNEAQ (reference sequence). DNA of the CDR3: TGTGCCAGCAGCCTCCGCGGAGGGGAGAGCGCTGAAGCTTTCTTT. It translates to CASSLRGGESAEAFF.

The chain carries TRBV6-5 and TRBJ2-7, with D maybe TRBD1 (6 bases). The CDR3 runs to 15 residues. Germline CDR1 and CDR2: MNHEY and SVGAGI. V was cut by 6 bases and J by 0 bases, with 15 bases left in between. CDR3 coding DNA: TGTGCCAGCAGCACGAGGCAGGGGTTCTCCTACGAGCAGTACTTC. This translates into CASSTRQGFSYEQYF.

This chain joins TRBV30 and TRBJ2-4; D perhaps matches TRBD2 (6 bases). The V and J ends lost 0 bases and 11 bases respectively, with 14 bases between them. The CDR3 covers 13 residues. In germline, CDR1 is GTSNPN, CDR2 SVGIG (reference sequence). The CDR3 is CAWSVRWGEFQYF. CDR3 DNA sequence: TGTGCCTGGAGTGTACGGTGGGGGGAGTTTCAGTACTTC.

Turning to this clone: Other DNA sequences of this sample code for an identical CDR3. The CDR3, as DNA: TGTGCCAGCAGCGTGGCAGGGTCAGATACGCAGTATTTT. This codes for CASSVAGSDTQYF. The chain is built from TRBV9 and TRBJ2-3, with D perhaps TRBD1 (5 bases). With 2 bases removed from V and 4 bases from J, the gap between germline ends came to 8 bases. The CDR3 totals 13 residues. Germline values: CDR1 SGDLS, CDR2 YYNGEE.

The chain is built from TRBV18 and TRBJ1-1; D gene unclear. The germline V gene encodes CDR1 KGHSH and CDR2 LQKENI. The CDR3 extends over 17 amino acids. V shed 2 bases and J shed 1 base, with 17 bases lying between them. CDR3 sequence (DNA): TGTGCCAGCTCACCAACCTTAACGAGAGGGTCGAACACTGAAGCTTTCTTT. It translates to CASSPTLTRGSNTEAFF.

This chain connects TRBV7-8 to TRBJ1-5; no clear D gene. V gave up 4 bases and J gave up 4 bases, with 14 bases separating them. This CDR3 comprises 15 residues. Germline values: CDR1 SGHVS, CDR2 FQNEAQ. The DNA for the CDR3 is TGTGCCAGCAGCTCGAGGGAGGCGGTTAATCAGCCCCAGCATTTT. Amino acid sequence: CASSSREAVNQPQHF.

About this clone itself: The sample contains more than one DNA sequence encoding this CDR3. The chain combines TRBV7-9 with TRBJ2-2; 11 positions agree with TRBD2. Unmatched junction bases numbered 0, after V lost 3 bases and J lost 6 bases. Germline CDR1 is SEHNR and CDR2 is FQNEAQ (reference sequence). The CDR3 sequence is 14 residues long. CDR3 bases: TGTGCCAGCAGCTTGGGACTAGCGGCCGGGGAGCTGTTTTTT. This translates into CASSLGLAAGELFF.

The CDR3 sequence: CASSEAVSLWGGNNEQFF. CDR3 nucleotides: TGCGCCAGCAGTGAGGCGGTATCCCTCTGGGGAGGTAACAATGAGCAGTTCTTC. The V and J genes are TRBV10-1 and TRBJ2-1; the D gene is possibly TRBD2 (6 bases). This CDR3 region has 18 residues. Germline CDR1 is WNHNN and CDR2 is SYGVQD (reference sequence). V gave up 2 bases and J gave up 5 bases, with 22 bases separating them.

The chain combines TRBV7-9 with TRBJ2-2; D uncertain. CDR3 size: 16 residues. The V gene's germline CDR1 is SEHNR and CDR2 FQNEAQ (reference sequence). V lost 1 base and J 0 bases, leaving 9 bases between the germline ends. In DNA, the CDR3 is TGTGCCAGCAGCTTAGTGTTGAGGACGAACACCGGGGAGCTGTTTTTT. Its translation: CASSLVLRTNTGELFF.